The rows below give T cell receptor beta chains drawn from one sample of a study of CD8+CD57+ T cells in acquired aplastic anemia. TCRdb recomputed calls from the reads with MiXCR, one row per CDR3 protein. The repertoire consists of some 200,000 distinct CDR3 sequences, with just under 50% occurring once and the leading ten covering over 7.5%. The sequencing sample was made of sorted CD4+, CD8+, or CD8+CD57+ T cells (not recorded which) from PBMCs. These receptors were taken from a human donor with aplastic anemia. Each CDR3 is given with its conserved first and last residue. A D gene is named only where the DNA matches it firmly. Only some rows state a clone size, as once, few, many or a class for expanded clones.

V,J,size,D,CDR3,DNA
TRBV10-3,TRBJ2-1,.,TRBD2,CAISERDSSYNEQFF,TGTGCCATCAGCGAGCGGGACTCGTCCTACAATGAGCAGTTCTTC
TRBV5-5,TRBJ1-1,many,.,CASSFYGYTEAFF,TGTGCCAGCAGCTTTTATGGGTACACTGAAGCTTTCTTT
TRBV11-2,TRBJ1-6,many,.,CASSLDWQGVNSPLHF,TGTGCCAGCAGCTTAGACTGGCAGGGTGTTAATTCACCCCTCCACTTT
TRBV10-3,TRBJ1-4,.,.,CARDRGARGRQTNEKLFF,TGTGCTAGAGATCGAGGGGCGCGCGGCCGTCAGACTAATGAAAAACTGTTTTTT
TRBV2,TRBJ2-1,many,.,CASSGSGEYNEQFF,TGTGCCAGCAGTGGGTCAGGGGAGTACAATGAGCAGTTCTTC
TRBV20-1,TRBJ2-3,.,.,CSARDIGGWGTDTQYF,TGCAGTGCTAGAGATATTGGGGGGTGGGGCACAGATACGCAGTATTTT
TRBV10-3,TRBJ1-5,.,.,CAISERGYSNQPQHF,TGCGCCATCAGTGAGAGGGGATATAGCAATCAGCCCCAGCATTTT
TRBV25-1,TRBJ1-2,.,.,CASSREVNYGYTF,TGTGCCAGCAGTAGAGAAGTGAACTATGGCTACACCTTC
TRBV9,TRBJ1-4,many,.,CASSVDGRGGANEKLFF,TGTGCCAGCAGCGTAGATGGTCGGGGGGGTGCTAATGAAAAACTGTTTTTT
TRBV20-1,TRBJ2-2,many,.,CSAGRGGNTGELFF,TGCAGTGCTGGGAGGGGGGGGAACACCGGGGAGCTGTTTTTT
TRBV10-3,TRBJ1-2,.,.,CAISESIWERYTF,TGTGCCATCAGTGAGTCGATTTGGGAACGCTACACCTTC
TRBV11-3,TRBJ2-7,many,TRBD2,CASSSPGTRYYEQYF,TGTGCCAGCAGCTCTCCCGGGACTAGGTACTACGAGCAGTACTTC
TRBV20-1,TRBJ1-2,.,.,CSAGGLQVRYGYTF,TGCAGTGCTGGAGGCTTACAAGTACGGTATGGCTACACCTTC
TRBV6-1,TRBJ2-3,.,.,CASSEGSSTDTQYF,TGTGCCAGCAGTGAAGGATCTAGTACAGATACGCAGTATTTT
TRBV4-3,TRBJ1-2,.,.,CASSQTHSGAGGYTF,TGCGCCAGCAGCCAAACACACTCAGGGGCAGGAGGCTACACCTTC